Included here is one TCR beta chain sequence, with context. What this receptor recognizes is not known. Nothing much larger sits one base from this clone, and base qualities are not available. The data are from a study of Ad26.COV2.S vaccination and SARS-CoV-2 variants (dated by TCRdb to about 2021). About the full investigation: Donors in the vaccine arm were drawn from COV1001, a multicentre, randomized, double-blind, placebo-controlled phase I-IIa trial testing Ad26.COV2.S in healthy adults. Ad26.COV2.S was administered intramuscularly at a dose of 5x10^10 or 1x10^11 viral particles, either as one shot or as two shots given 56 days apart. TCRbeta repertoire sequencing was used to assess the specificity and breadth of SARS-CoV-2-reactive T cell receptors after Ad26.COV2.S vaccination. A total of about 30 samples were included in the TCR-sequenced set, comprising 19 Ad26.COV2.S vaccine recipients, 5 placebo recipients and 8 SARS-CoV-2 convalescent individuals. Trial participants were randomized into five groups of five, in which low-dose or high-dose Ad26.COV2.S was given once or twice, or placebo was given on both occasions. Throughout the experiments and outcome assessment, investigators stayed blinded to trial group allocation.

The immunoSEQ Assay was used to sequence TCRbeta CDR3 regions. After extraction, genomic DNA underwent amplification by bias-controlled multiplex PCR, followed by high-throughput sequencing. The authors' analysis ran thus. To quantify the absolute abundance of every unique TCRbeta CDR3 region, sequences were collapsed and filtered. T cell fraction was estimated by normalization of TCRbeta template counts to usable DNA, with usable DNA being measured through amplification of reference genes present in all nucleated cells. Repertoire TCRs were annotated as SARS-CoV-2-specific when V gene, CDR3 amino acid sequence and J gene were exactly matched to a known reactive TCR set. MIRA supplied the reference SARS-CoV-2 TCR set, which was filtered for enrichment in COVID-19-positive ImmuneCODE repertoires so that public or cross-reactive TCRs were removed. Using the MIRA antigens, annotated TCRs were further analysed by specific ORF or by position within an ORF. Breadth was defined as annotated unique rearrangements over total unique productive rearrangements; depth was the summed frequency of those rearrangements. Group comparisons of TCR breadth used two-sided Wilcoxon rank-sum tests. Not all clones reach the TCRdb copy of this immuneACCESS table, which keeps in-frame sequences only. Checked studies attribute under half of the gap to unresolved V genes and leave the rest unexplained. V and J calls and clone size come straight from that table; D and trimming were deduced from the DNA. The sample contains roughly 240,000 clones, approximately 87% of them found a single time. 9.5% to 12% of the sample rests with the top ten.

The treatment or condition label, as the study defines it: around 19 received Ad26.COV2.S at low or high dose, single or two shots; 5 received placebo; per-sample allocation not given. Repertoires of vaccine and placebo recipients were sequenced from samples taken on day 63 after the first injection. In Cohort 1b, roughly 25 adults aged 18-55 years were enrolled at a single site in Boston, USA, between 29 July and 7 August 2020. Ad26.COV2.S was a replication-incompetent adenovirus type 26 vector that expressed a prefusion-stabilized SARS-CoV-2 spike protein derived from the original Wuhan strain. Germline trimming: 6 bases from V, 0 bases from J; junction bases outside gene matches: 4. The CDR3 starts with the cysteine, ends with the phenylalanine, and has 15 residues. The DNA shown is the 45-base CDR3, in frame from base 1. The germline V gene provides CDR1 MDHEN and CDR2 SYDVKM. Study-wide conclusions, independent of this receptor: It was noted by the authors that total T cell responses may have been underestimated by the TCR breadth and depth analyses. Non-spike TCR breadth was comparable between vaccine and placebo recipients, consistent with the vaccine containing only spike. Ad26.COV2.S recipients had higher spike-specific TCR breadth than placebo recipients (P = 0.0014). After vaccination, spike-specific CD8+ and CD4+ T cell responses were reported to show substantial breadth. Comparing responses between vaccine doses or regimens was not something the study was powered to do.

The sequence was obtained from a person aged 18 to 59 who received the Ad26.COV2.S COVID-19 vaccine or a placebo. Sequencing used peripheral blood, obtained in a trial of Ad26.COV2.S vaccine versus placebo. The V and J genes are TRBV28 and TRBJ2-3; a stretch of 9 junction bases matches TRBD1. The DNA is TGTGCCAGCAGCGGTGGACAGGGGAGCACAGATACGCAGTATTTT. Translated, this gives CASSGGQGSTDTQYF.